What follows are 15 T cell receptor beta chains derived from one specimen sequenced in a study of CD8+ T cells in alopecia areata (dated by TCRdb to 2017 to 2018). The intended sense of this specimen's time point label: about 25 weeks on oral tofacitinib. Interpreted using the paper, the treatment or condition label stands for: oral pan-JAK inhibitor, 5-10 mg twice daily. The library came from the immunoSEQ multiplex PCR assay. RNA was extracted from all samples and reverse transcribed into cDNA, which served as template for TCR sequencing. The clones in this table, taken by TCRdb from immuneACCESS, are in-frame only. Not every clone is retained; where verified, under half of the shortfall comes from an unresolved V gene, and the cause of the rest is unknown. In this sample the table shows around 160,000 clones, around three fifths of which occur a single time. About 14% of the sample is held by the ten biggest clonotypes.

The sample here was CD4+ T cells sorted from blood, taken at week 24, from a patient treated with tofacitinib. The receptors were sampled from a human donor with alopecia areata.

The chain recombines TRBV5-1 with TRBJ2-2, with 7 bases that match TRBD1. Germline lookup yields CDR1 SGHRS and CDR2 YFSETQ. CDR3 length: 14 residues. The trim removed 3 bases at V and 4 bases at J, leaving 3 bases unmatched. The CDR3 protein is CASSSTGVTGELFF. The DNA for the CDR3 is TGCGCCAGCAGCTCCACAGGGGTCACCGGGGAGCTGTTTTTT.

The V gene is TRBV5-6, the J gene TRBJ1-5; a weak D match, TRBD1 (6 bases). Trimming stripped 4 bases from V and 0 bases from J, with 14 bases between. Per the germline V gene, CDR1 is SGHDT and CDR2 is YYEEEE. The CDR3 consists of 16 residues. CDR3 in amino acids: CASSISGAGSNQPQHF. CDR3 nucleotides: TGTGCCAGCAGCATTTCAGGGGCGGGTAGCAATCAGCCCCAGCATTTT.

The gene calls are TRBV29-1 and TRBJ1-4; D not resolved. Trimming left V 4 bases short and J 5 bases short, with 8 bases between. The CDR3 consists of 12 residues. CDR1 is SQVTM and CDR2 is ANQGSEA in the germline V gene. CDR3 nucleotides: TGCAGCGTTGTGCAGCCGAATGAAAAACTGTTTTTT. The encoded protein is CSVVQPNEKLFF. Full variable domain (remainder filled in from reference TRBV29-1 and TRBJ1-4): SAVISQKPSRDICQRGTSLTIQCQVDSQVTMMFWYRQQPGQSLTLIATANQGSEATYESGFVIDKFPISRPNLTFSTLTVSNMSPEDSSIYLCSVVQPNEKLFFGSGTQLSVL.

The chain couples TRBV29-1 to TRBJ1-5, with D perhaps matching TRBD1 (6 bases). The CDR3 is 12 amino acids. Germline assignment: CDR1 SQVTM and CDR2 ANQGSEA. CDR3 sequence (DNA): TGCTTTTGGGGGACACTAACCCAGCCCCAGCATTTT. This gives the protein CFWGTLTQPQHF.

This clone has more than one count but fewer than ten. Written as DNA, the CDR3 is TGTGCCACCAGCAGAGATCGTGCTGGCGGGAACACTGAAGCTTTCTTT. Its protein product is CATSRDRAGGNTEAFF. The chain carries TRBV15 and TRBJ1-1; D remains ambiguous. CDR1 is LNHNV and CDR2 is YYDKDF in the germline V gene (reference sequence). CDR3 length equals 16 residues. V was pared by 0 bases and J by 1 base, with 12 bases between. The whole variable domain, remainder taken from reference TRBV15 and TRBJ1-1, is DAMVIQNPRYQVTQFGKPVTLSCSQTLNHNVMYWYQQKSSQAPKLLFHYYDKDFNNEADTPDNFQSRRPNTSFCFLDIRSPGLGDTAMYLCATSRDRAGGNTEAFFGQGTRLTVV.

The J gene is TRBJ1-2, the V gene TRBV5-6; 11 nucleotides match TRBD1. Germline CDR1 SGHDT, CDR2 YYEEEE. The V and J ends lost 3 bases and 2 bases, in that order; junction bases with no gene match: 9. This CDR3 contains 17 residues. The DNA of the CDR3 is TGTGCCAGCAGCTCCCCGGGACAGGGGGTTAAGAACTATGGCTACACCTTC. Encoded protein: CASSSPGQGVKNYGYTF.

V usage is TRBV9 and J usage is TRBJ2-5; the D gene is possibly TRBD1 (5 bases). Germline-derived CDR1 and CDR2 are SGDLS and YYNGEE. V was cut by 2 bases and J by 4 bases, with 9 bases left in between. The CDR3 loop spans 13 amino acids. The CDR3 loop reads CASSVQGRETQYF. The CDR3 DNA is TGTGCCAGCAGCGTGCAGGGTCGAGAGACCCAGTACTTC.

This chain links TRBV30 with TRBJ1-2, with D maybe TRBD1 (6 bases). The CDR3 has 12 residues. Germline V gene sequence: CDR1 GTSNPN, CDR2 SVGIG (reference sequence). V lost 3 bases to trimming and J lost 8 bases, with 13 bases between them. For the CDR3, the DNA is TGTGCCTGGAGCCGGGACACCAAAGGCTACACCTTC. This codes for CAWSRDTKGYTF.

This clone was seen only a few times. CDR3 protein: CASSTGGRPYEQYF. DNA of the CDR3: TGTGCCAGCAGTACGGGGGGGAGACCCTACGAGCAGTACTTC. The gene calls are TRBV2 and TRBJ2-7, with TRBD2 matching 8 bases. Germline loops: CDR1 SNHLY, CDR2 FYNNEI. The CDR3 length is 14 residues. After removal of 5 bases from V and 2 bases from J, the junction contained 5 bases not matched to a gene.

The chain links TRBV30 to TRBJ1-5, with D possibly being TRBD1 (5 bases). This CDR3 spans 17 amino acids. V lost 0 bases, J lost 2 bases, and 17 bases lay in between. CDR1 is GTSNPN and CDR2 is SVGIG in the germline V gene (reference sequence). The CDR3 loop reads CAWSVRQGGWGNQPQHF. The CDR3 DNA reads as TGTGCCTGGAGTGTGCGGCAGGGAGGTTGGGGCAATCAGCCCCAGCATTTT.

The chain carries TRBV9 and TRBJ2-7; 8 bases align to TRBD2. Per the germline V gene, CDR1 is SGDLS and CDR2 is YYNGEE. The CDR3 runs 14 residues. V shed 4 bases, J shed 6 bases, and the junction held 9 bases outside the gene matches. The CDR3, as DNA: TGTGCCAGCAGCCGAAGGACTAGCTCGGGCGAGCAGTACTTC. It is translated as CASSRRTSSGEQYF. Together with reference TRBV9 and TRBJ2-7, the CDR3 gives the full variable domain: DSGVTQTPKHLITATGQRVTLRCSPRSGDLSVYWYQQSLDQGLQFLIQYYNGEERAKGNILERFSAQQFPDLHSELNLSSLELGDSALYFCASSRRTSSGEQYFGPGTRLTVT.

This chain uses TRBV6-5 with TRBJ2-3; weak D call: TRBD1 (6 bases). The V gene lost 0 bases and the J gene lost 4 bases, with 8 bases spanning the gap. Germline V gene sequence: CDR1 MNHEY, CDR2 SVGAGI. This CDR3 contains 14 residues. The DNA for the CDR3 is TGTGCCAGCAGTTACTCGGGGGCCCCAGATACGCAGTATTTT. This encodes CASSYSGAPDTQYF.

This clone showed up just a few times. CDR3 sequence (DNA): TGCGCCAGCAGCTTGGATTGGGGAACTTACGAGCAGTACTTC. This gives the protein CASSLDWGTYEQYF. This chain links TRBV5-1 with TRBJ2-7; no reliable D call. V shed 0 bases and J shed 4 bases, with 11 bases lying between them. This CDR3 comprises 14 residues. Germline V gene data show CDR1 as SGHRS and CDR2 as YFSETQ.

CDR3 residues: CASSLDSGRTIYF. CDR3 nucleotides: TGCGCCAGCAGCTTGGACAGTGGGAGAACCATATATTTT. The V call is TRBV5-1, the J call TRBJ1-3; unclear D gene. The CDR3 is made up of 13 amino acids. The germline V gene has CDR1 SGHRS and CDR2 YFSETQ. Trimming cost V 0 bases and J 10 bases, with 11 bases left between them.

V is TRBV7-2 and J is TRBJ1-6; 8 bases are a match to TRBD1. There are 14 residues in the CDR3. In germline, CDR1 is SGHTA, CDR2 FQGNSA. V dropped 6 bases and J dropped 9; count of bases not matched to a gene: 7. CDR3 DNA sequence: TGTGCCAGCAGGGACAGGGCCGGAGGTTCACCCCTCCACTTT. Translation gives CASRDRAGGSPLHF.